Listed below are T cell receptor beta chains from one sample, sequenced in a study of shared clonotypes between healthy human individuals. Here immunoSEQ multiplex PCR was the method, and the copy in TCRdb shows in-frame clones only, minus some. The table includes under 1,100,000 clones, roughly 75% detected once. The sequencing sample was made of memory CD4+ T cells sorted from blood. The source is a man aged 18 to 29 in good health. The CDR3 runs from the conserved cysteine through the conserved F or W. The D gene is left open where the match is weak. Part of the rows lack a size; the others show once, few, many or a class for expanded clones.

d_gene: -
v_gene: TRBV12-5
abundance: -
j_gene: TRBJ2-2
CDR3nt: TGTGCTAGTGGTTTGACCATTAAACAGGGGAACACCGGGGAGCTGTTTTTT
CDR3aa: CASGLTIKQGNTGELFF

d_gene: TRBD2
v_gene: TRBV5-6
abundance: -
j_gene: TRBJ2-5
CDR3nt: TGTGCCAGCAGCTGGGCCGGGGGTGCGGGAGTGAGAGGGGAGACCCAGTACTTC
CDR3aa: CASSWAGGAGVRGETQYF

d_gene: -
v_gene: TRBV7-3
abundance: -
j_gene: TRBJ2-3
CDR3nt: TGTGCCAGCAGCTCCAGGGACGGAAATACGCAGTATTTT
CDR3aa: CASSSRDGNTQYF

d_gene: -
v_gene: TRBV27
abundance: few
j_gene: TRBJ2-3
CDR3nt: TGTGCCAGCAGTTCCTGGGGCACAGATACGCAGTATTTT
CDR3aa: CASSSWGTDTQYF

d_gene: -
v_gene: TRBV10-3
abundance: -
j_gene: TRBJ2-2
CDR3nt: TGTGCCATCACTTCAGGGGATCTGACCACCGGGGAGCTGTTTTTT
CDR3aa: CAITSGDLTTGELFF

d_gene: TRBD2
v_gene: TRBV11-2
abundance: -
j_gene: TRBJ2-3
CDR3nt: TGTGCCAGCAGCTTAGACGGTGGACTAGCAGATACGCAGTATTTT
CDR3aa: CASSLDGGLADTQYF

d_gene: TRBD2
v_gene: TRBV5-1
abundance: -
j_gene: TRBJ2-2
CDR3nt: TGCGCCAGCAGCTTGACTAGCGGGGCGACCGGGGAGCTGTTTTTT
CDR3aa: CASSLTSGATGELFF

d_gene: TRBD2
v_gene: TRBV30
abundance: -
j_gene: TRBJ2-7
CDR3nt: TGTGCCTGGAGTGCGACTAGCGGGAGTTTCTTGAAGCAGTACTTC
CDR3aa: CAWSATSGSFLKQYF

d_gene: -
v_gene: TRBV5-4
abundance: -
j_gene: TRBJ2-5
CDR3nt: TGTGCCAGCAGCTTGCGTTCGCAGGGGAGAACGCTAGAGACCCAGTACTTC
CDR3aa: CASSLRSQGRTLETQYF

d_gene: -
v_gene: TRBV2
abundance: -
j_gene: TRBJ1-1
CDR3nt: TGTGCCAGCAAGAGAGACTTCCAGAACACTGAAGCTTTCTTT
CDR3aa: CASKRDFQNTEAFF

d_gene: -
v_gene: TRBV28
abundance: -
j_gene: TRBJ2-2
CDR3nt: TGTGCCAGCAGTTCGGAGGGGCTCGCGAACACCGGGGAGCTGTTTTTT
CDR3aa: CASSSEGLANTGELFF

d_gene: -
v_gene: TRBV6-6
abundance: -
j_gene: TRBJ1-5
CDR3nt: TGTGCCAGCAGTTATATCGTTACGGGTCAGCCCCAGCATTTT
CDR3aa: CASSYIVTGQPQHF

d_gene: -
v_gene: TRBV30
abundance: -
j_gene: TRBJ2-5
CDR3nt: TGTGCCTGGAGTTTAGGGAGATACCAAGAGACCCAGTACTTC
CDR3aa: CAWSLGRYQETQYF

d_gene: -
v_gene: TRBV2
abundance: -
j_gene: TRBJ2-7
CDR3nt: TGTGCCAGCAGTGAAGGGCTAGCTTACTACGAGCAGTACTTC
CDR3aa: CASSEGLAYYEQYF

d_gene: TRBD2
v_gene: TRBV19
abundance: -
j_gene: TRBJ2-1
CDR3nt: TGTGCCAGTAGTATAGGTAGCGGGAGTGTTGAGCAGTTCTTC
CDR3aa: CASSIGSGSVEQFF

d_gene: -
v_gene: TRBV6-5
abundance: -
j_gene: TRBJ1-1
CDR3nt: TGTGCCAGCAGATTAGGGGGGACTGAAGCTTTCTTT
CDR3aa: CASRLGGTEAFF

d_gene: TRBD1
v_gene: TRBV5-1
abundance: -
j_gene: TRBJ1-4
CDR3nt: TGCGCCAGCAGCCCGGGACAGCCAAATGAAAAACTGTTTTTT
CDR3aa: CASSPGQPNEKLFF

d_gene: -
v_gene: TRBV7-2
abundance: -
j_gene: TRBJ2-2
CDR3nt: TGTGCCAGCAGCTTATCCGGGTACAACACCGGGGAGCTGTTTTTT
CDR3aa: CASSLSGYNTGELFF

d_gene: TRBD2
v_gene: TRBV11-2
abundance: -
j_gene: TRBJ2-3
CDR3nt: TGTGCCACCACTTTGGGGACTAGCGGGAGAGCGGATACGCAGTATTTT
CDR3aa: CATTLGTSGRADTQYF

d_gene: TRBD1
v_gene: TRBV25-1
abundance: -
j_gene: TRBJ1-2
CDR3nt: TGTGCCAGCAGTCCCTTTAAGGGGACAGAGATATATGGCTACACCTTC
CDR3aa: CASSPFKGTEIYGYTF

d_gene: TRBD2
v_gene: TRBV6-1
abundance: once
j_gene: TRBJ2-1
CDR3nt: TGTGCCAGCACCGTTAGCGGGAGTTCCTACAATGAGCAGTTCTTC
CDR3aa: CASTVSGSSYNEQFF

d_gene: TRBD1
v_gene: TRBV5-4
abundance: -
j_gene: TRBJ1-2
CDR3nt: TGTGCCAGCAGTCTACAGGGGGCGCATGGCTACACCTTC
CDR3aa: CASSLQGAHGYTF